This entry lists 3 T cell receptor beta chains sequenced from one sample in a study of persistence of HIV-infected CD4 T cells. Stimulation used around 10 ug/mL lysate from CMV-infected fibroblasts. Responding CD4+ T cells were sorted by upregulation of both CD40 ligand and CD69. The libraries were made with immunoSEQ version 4 in survey mode. Profiling relied on immunoSEQ multiplex PCR, and the TCRdb table lists in-frame clones only, not all of them. The data hold some 16,000 clones, with about two thirds observed a single time. The antigens of these receptors remain unknown. Sequencing used CD4+ T cells sorted from PBMCs after approximately 19-hour stimulation, obtained from a patient who received antiretroviral therapy. The receptor set was obtained from an adult woman with HIV who was CMV-seropositive.

The rearrangement links TRBV5-6 to TRBJ1-5, with a weak D call TRBD1 (6 bases). Per germline, CDR1 SGHDT and CDR2 YYEEEE. The CDR3 sequence is 15 residues long. V was trimmed by 4 bases and J by 3 bases, leaving 14 bases between them. The CDR3 is CASSKGDRYNQPQHF. The DNA for the CDR3 is TGTGCCAGCAGCAAGGGAGACAGGTACAATCAGCCCCAGCATTTT. The full variable domain, completed using reference TRBV5-6 and TRBJ1-5, is DAGVTQSPTHLIKTRGQQVTLRCSPKSGHDTVSWYQQALGQGPQFIFQYYEEEERQRGNFPDRFSGHQFPNYSSELNVNALLLGDSALYLCASSKGDRYNQPQHFGDGTRLSIL.

The chain uses TRBV2 and TRBJ2-1; D is perhaps TRBD1 or TRBD2 (5 bases each). V was trimmed by 7 bases and J by 3 bases, leaving 13 bases between them. This CDR3 spans 14 amino acids. Germline V gene sequence: CDR1 SNHLY, CDR2 FYNNEI. In DNA, the CDR3 is TGTGCCAGCACACGGGGCGGAGACTACAATGAGCAGTTCTTC. Amino acid sequence: CASTRGGDYNEQFF.

The chain employs TRBV5-1 and TRBJ2-5; D is uncertain. The CDR3 consists of 15 residues. Germline V gives CDR1 SGHRS, CDR2 YFSETQ. V was clipped by 4 bases and J by 5 bases, with 18 bases between them. The CDR3 reads CASSPGPMSWETQYF. Written as DNA, the CDR3 is TGCGCCAGCAGCCCAGGCCCCATGAGTTGGGAGACCCAGTACTTC.